This TCR beta chain appears in the sequencing data of a study of blood T cell repertoires in COVID-19. About the research overall: T cells, B-cell-depleted T cells, or PBMCs provided the cDNA or gDNA that served as material.

This table comes from immunoSEQ multiplex PCR, and its TCRdb copy is limited to in-frame clones, with some not included. The sample holds 130,000 to 150,000 clones; 87% are singletons and the top ten take around 6.5%. The sample taken for sequencing was peripheral blood. The sequence was collected from an older man with acute or convalescent COVID-19.

The CDR3 nucleotides read TGTGCCAGTAGTACAGCACAGGTGTGGAACACTGAAGCTTTCTTT. Translated: CASSTAQVWNTEAFF. V and J are TRBV19 and TRBJ1-1; D perhaps matches TRBD1 (5 bases). This CDR3 comprises 15 residues. CDR1 is LNHDA and CDR2 is SQIVND in the germline V gene (reference sequence). The V and J ends lost 4 bases and 1 base respectively, with 13 bases between them.